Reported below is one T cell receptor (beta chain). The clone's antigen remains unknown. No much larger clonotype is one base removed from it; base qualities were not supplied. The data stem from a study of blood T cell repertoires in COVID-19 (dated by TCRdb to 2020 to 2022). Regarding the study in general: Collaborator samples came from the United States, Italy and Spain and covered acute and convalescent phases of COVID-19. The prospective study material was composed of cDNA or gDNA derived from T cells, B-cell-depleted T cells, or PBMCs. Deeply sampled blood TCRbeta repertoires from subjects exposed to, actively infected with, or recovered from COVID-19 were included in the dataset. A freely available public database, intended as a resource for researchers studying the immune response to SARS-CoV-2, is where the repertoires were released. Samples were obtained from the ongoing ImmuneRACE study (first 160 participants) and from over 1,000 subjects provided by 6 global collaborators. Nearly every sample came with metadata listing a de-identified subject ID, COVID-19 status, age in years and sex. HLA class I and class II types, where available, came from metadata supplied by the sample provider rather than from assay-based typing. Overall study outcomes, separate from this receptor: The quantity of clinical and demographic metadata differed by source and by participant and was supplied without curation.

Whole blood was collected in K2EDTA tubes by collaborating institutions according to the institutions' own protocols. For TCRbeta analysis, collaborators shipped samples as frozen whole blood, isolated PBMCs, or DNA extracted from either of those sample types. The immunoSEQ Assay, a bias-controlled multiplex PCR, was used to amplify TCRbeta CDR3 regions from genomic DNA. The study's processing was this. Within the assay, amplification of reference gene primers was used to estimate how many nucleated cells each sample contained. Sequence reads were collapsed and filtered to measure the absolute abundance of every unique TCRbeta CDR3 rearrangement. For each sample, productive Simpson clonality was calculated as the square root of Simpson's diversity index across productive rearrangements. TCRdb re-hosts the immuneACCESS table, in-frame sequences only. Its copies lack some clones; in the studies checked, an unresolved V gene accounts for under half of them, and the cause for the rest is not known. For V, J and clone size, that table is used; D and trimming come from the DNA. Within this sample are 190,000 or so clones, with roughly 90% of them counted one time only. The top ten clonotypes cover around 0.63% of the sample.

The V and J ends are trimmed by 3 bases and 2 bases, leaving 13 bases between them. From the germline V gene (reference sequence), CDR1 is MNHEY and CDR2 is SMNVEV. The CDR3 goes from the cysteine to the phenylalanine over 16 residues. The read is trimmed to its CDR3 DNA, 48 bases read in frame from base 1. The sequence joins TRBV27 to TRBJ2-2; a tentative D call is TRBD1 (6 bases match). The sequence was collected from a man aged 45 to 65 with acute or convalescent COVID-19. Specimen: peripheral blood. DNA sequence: TGTGCCAGCAGTTTGTTTCGGACAGTCAACACCGGGGAGCTGTTTTTT. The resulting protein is CASSLFRTVNTGELFF.